The rows below give T cell receptor beta chains drawn from one sample of a study of PD-L1 blockade in urothelial cancer. Sequencing used immunoSEQ multiplex PCR; TCRdb keeps in-frame clones, though not all of them. The data show about 53,000 clones, around 88% seen once. The sequencing used PBMCs, collected around atezolizumab (anti-PD-L1) treatment. The source of these receptors is a woman aged 55-69 years with urothelial cancer. The CDR3 runs from the conserved cysteine through the conserved F or W. D genes are given only for firm matches. Some rows have no size entry. The others give once, few or many, or a class for an expanded clone.

V gene	J gene	CDR3 length	D gene	clone size	CDR3 protein	CDR3 DNA
TRBV7-2	TRBJ1-2	13	NA	few	CASSPDWSRGYTF	TGTGCCAGCAGCCCCGACTGGTCGCGGGGCTACACCTTC
TRBV27	TRBJ2-7	13	NA	NA	CASRQGHLMEQYF	TGTGCCAGCAGACAGGGCCACCTAATGGAGCAGTACTTC
TRBV27	TRBJ2-1	15	NA	NA	CASSDLKSGNNEQFF	TGTGCCAGCAGCGATTTGAAGTCGGGAAACAATGAGCAGTTCTTC
TRBV6-5	TRBJ2-7	13	TRBD2	NA	CASRTGGLDEQYF	TGTGCCAGCCGGACGGGGGGGCTTGACGAGCAGTACTTC
TRBV4-3	TRBJ2-7	15	NA	NA	CASSQGRSWVYEQYF	TGCGCCAGCAGCCAAGGGCGGAGTTGGGTCTACGAGCAGTACTTC
TRBV28	TRBJ1-5	16	TRBD1	NA	CASSPPGQGSNQPQHF	TGTGCCAGCAGTCCCCCGGGACAGGGGAGCAATCAGCCCCAGCATTTT
TRBV5-1	TRBJ2-7	15	NA	NA	CASSLGVDRSYEQYF	TGCGCCAGCAGCTTGGGGGTTGACAGATCTTACGAGCAGTACTTC
TRBV7-9	TRBJ2-7	19	TRBD1	once	CASSLYGTGTRRSSYEQYF	TGTGCCAGCAGCTTATACGGGACAGGGACGCGTAGGAGCTCCTACGAGCAGTACTTC
TRBV7-2	TRBJ2-2	16	TRBD2	once	CASSLEGLAGPGELFF	TGTGCCAGCAGCTTAGAGGGACTAGCGGGACCCGGGGAGCTGTTTTTT
TRBV23-1	TRBJ1-1	15	NA	NA	CASSQLTREGGEAFF	TGCGCCAGCAGTCAATTAACAAGGGAGGGTGGTGAAGCTTTCTTT
TRBV27	TRBJ1-3	15	NA	NA	CASSLSVAGGNTIYF	TGTGCCAGCAGTTTATCGGTGGCAGGGGGAAACACCATATATTTT
TRBV5-1	TRBJ1-2	13	NA	NA	CASSWGGDSGYTF	TGCGCCAGCAGCTGGGGGGGCGACTCTGGCTACACCTTC
TRBV5-6	TRBJ2-3	18	TRBD1	NA	CASSLNGLAQGTTDTQYF	TGTGCCAGCAGCTTGAATGGTCTGGCACAGGGGACCACAGATACGCAGTATTTT